These 17 T cell receptor beta chains share one sample of origin, sequenced in a study of sequential checkpoint blockade in melanoma. Sequencing used immunoSEQ multiplex PCR; TCRdb keeps in-frame clones, though not all of them. The profile shows 8,500 to 9,500 clones, around 79% of them singletons. Regarding treatment: randomized to nivolumab then ipilimumab (arm A) or the reverse (arm B). The source was CD8+ T cells sorted from blood (inferred from file names), collected from a patient given nivolumab and ipilimumab in sequence. The origin of the receptors is a human donor with melanoma.

The chain is built from TRBV7-9 and TRBJ2-2; 7 nucleotides line up with TRBD1. The CDR3 sequence is 15 residues long. J was trimmed by 5 bases and V by 5 bases; bases with no gene match: 8. Germline assignment: CDR1 SEHNR and CDR2 FQNEAQ (reference sequence). CDR3 DNA sequence: TGTGCCAGCAGCGCCTCGGACAGGCGGACCGGGGAGCTGTTTTTT. Encoded protein: CASSASDRRTGELFF. The variable domain in full, completed from reference TRBV7-9 and TRBJ2-2, reads DTGVSQNPRHKITKRGQNVTFRCDPISEHNRLYWYRQTLGQGPEFLTYFQNEAQLEKSRLLSDRFSAERPKGSFSTLEIQRTEQGDSAMYLCASSASDRRTGELFFGEGSRLTVL.

The genes are TRBV9 and TRBJ2-5; 9 bases map to TRBD2. V lost 3 bases to trimming and J lost 1 base; unmatched junction nucleotides: 4. Germline CDR1 SGDLS, CDR2 YYNGEE. This CDR3 is 15 amino acids long. The CDR3 coding sequence is TGTGCCAGCAGCGAGGGACTAGCAACCCAAGAGACCCAGTACTTC. This encodes CASSEGLATQETQYF.

The J gene is TRBJ2-2, the V gene TRBV6-6; D gene unclear. Trimming cost V 6 bases and J 5 bases, with 16 bases left between them. The CDR3 has 15 amino acids. Germline CDR1 reads MNHNY; CDR2 reads SVGAGI (reference sequence). CDR3 sequence: CASSLFIQLTGELFF. The CDR3 region has the DNA TGTGCCAGCAGCCTTTTTATACAGCTAACCGGGGAGCTGTTTTTT.

The chain recombines TRBV11-2 with TRBJ2-1; 8 bases agree with TRBD2. The CDR3 is 14 residues long. V lost 5 bases and J lost 2; bases outside the gene matches: 2. Germline-derived CDR1 and CDR2 are SGHAT and FQNNGV. The CDR3 loop is CASSAAGAYNEQFF. The CDR3 region has the DNA TGTGCCAGCAGCGCAGCGGGGGCCTACAATGAGCAGTTCTTC.

V and J are TRBV7-8 and TRBJ2-5, with 7 bases fitting TRBD2. V lost 2 bases to trimming and J lost 5 bases; unmatched junction nucleotides: 8. Germline V gene data show CDR1 as SGHVS and CDR2 as FQNEAQ. This CDR3 is built from 15 residues. The CDR3 coding sequence is TGTGCCAGCAGCTTATTTCGGGCGGGAGCGGAGACCCAGTACTTC. Translating it yields CASSLFRAGAETQYF.

V is TRBV9 and J is TRBJ2-2; the D gene is possibly TRBD1 (7 bases). Trimming pared 3 bases from V and 6 bases from J, leaving 9 bases between. The CDR3 totals 13 residues. CDR1 SGDLS and CDR2 YYNGEE come from the germline V gene. The CDR3 here is CASSAGGSGELFF. CDR3 coding DNA: TGTGCCAGCAGCGCAGGGGGGTCCGGGGAGCTGTTTTTT.

In this sample, this clone turned up once. This chain joins TRBV6-1 and TRBJ2-2; tentatively, D is TRBD2 (5 bases). There are 16 residues in the CDR3. Trimming removed 1 base from V and 6 bases from J, with 15 bases in between. Germline CDR1 is MNHNS and CDR2 is SASEGT. In nucleotides, the CDR3 is TGTGCCAGCAGTGAAGAACCGGGGAAGATGGCCGGGGAGCTGTTTTTT. It encodes CASSEEPGKMAGELFF.

V gene TRBV15 combines with J gene TRBJ2-3; the match to TRBD2 covers 10 bases. Trimming at V came to 1 base and at J to 4 bases, leaving 2 bases not matched to a gene. The CDR3 loop spans 15 amino acids. Germline V gene sequence: CDR1 LNHNV, CDR2 YYDKDF (reference sequence). The CDR3 DNA reads as TGTGCCACCAGCAGAGTAGCGGGAGGATCAGATACGCAGTATTTT. This translates into CATSRVAGGSDTQYF.

The chain uses TRBV27 and TRBJ2-7; possible D gene TRBD1, 5 bases. This CDR3 contains 15 residues. Trimming shortened V by 6 bases and J by 3 bases, and 18 bases separated the two germline ends. CDR1 is MNHEY and CDR2 is SMNVEV in the germline V gene (reference sequence). CDR3: CASSPFGQGSYEQYF. Here the CDR3 DNA reads TGTGCCAGCAGCCCCTTCGGGCAGGGTAGCTACGAGCAGTACTTC.

The V call is TRBV19, the J call TRBJ2-1; 12 nucleotides align to TRBD2. CDR3 size: 16 residues. Germline CDR1 reads LNHDA; CDR2 reads SQIVND (reference sequence). Trimming cost V 7 bases and J 3 bases; bases outside gene matches: 7. CDR3 in DNA: TGTGCCAGTAAACCTAGCGGGGGGGGGTTCTACAATGAGCAGTTCTTC. This sequence encodes CASKPSGGGFYNEQFF.

The V call is TRBV19, the J call TRBJ2-7; D may be TRBD2 (6 bases). This CDR3 is built from 13 residues. The ends were cut back, 5 bases at V and 6 bases at J, with 14 bases in the middle. Germline V gene sequence: CDR1 LNHDA, CDR2 SQIVND (reference sequence). The CDR3 is CASSPQAGFEQYF. CDR3 DNA sequence: TGTGCCAGTAGTCCCCAGGCGGGGTTCGAGCAGTACTTC.

In its sample, this clone was seen once. J is TRBJ2-3 and V is TRBV27; 8 bases are shared with TRBD2. Trimming took 2 bases from V and 1 from J; bases not matched to a gene: 5. Germline V lookup: CDR1 MNHEY, CDR2 SMNVEV (reference sequence). The CDR3 has 16 residues. The CDR3 sequence: CASSLGVREGTDTQYF. Here the CDR3 DNA reads TGTGCCAGCAGTTTAGGTGTGCGGGAGGGCACAGATACGCAGTATTTT.

The chain carries TRBV6-1 and TRBJ2-7; 7 positions agree with TRBD1. CDR3 length equals 14 residues. After removal of 1 base from V and 0 bases from J, the junction contained 0 bases not matched to a gene. In germline, CDR1 is MNHNS, CDR2 SASEGT. For the CDR3, the DNA is TGTGCCAGCAGTGAAGGGGACAGCTCCTACGAGCAGTACTTC. Residues: CASSEGDSSYEQYF.

V gene TRBV9 combines with J gene TRBJ2-3; the D gene is possibly TRBD2 (5 bases). The V end was cut by 0 bases, the J end by 4 bases, with 12 bases between. Germline V gene sequence: CDR1 SGDLS, CDR2 YYNGEE. The CDR3 loop spans 15 amino acids. The DNA of the CDR3 is TGTGCCAGCAGCGTAGGACTAACGAGGGCAGATACGCAGTATTTT. Amino acids: CASSVGLTRADTQYF.

The chain joins TRBV5-4 to TRBJ2-7; 8 positions match TRBD2. The V gene end was trimmed by 3 bases and the J gene end by 5 bases; junction bases not matched to a gene: 10. This CDR3 has 15 amino acids. Germline V lookup: CDR1 SGHNT, CDR2 YYREEE (reference sequence). The CDR3: CASSWRVAGRDEQYF. The CDR3 DNA sequence: TGTGCCAGCAGCTGGAGGGTGGCCGGGAGGGACGAGCAGTACTTC.

The chain has TRBV9 and TRBJ2-3, with D possibly TRBD2 on 6 matching bases. Between the trimmed V and J ends, which lost 0 bases and 6 bases, there was a span of 8 bases. CDR3 length equals 13 residues. Germline V gives CDR1 SGDLS, CDR2 YYNGEE. CDR3 nucleotide sequence: TGTGCCAGCAGCGTAGGGGGAGGTGATACGCAGTATTTT. This codes for CASSVGGGDTQYF.

CDR3: CATHRGPNTGELFF. DNA of the CDR3: TGTGCCACCCACCGCGGGCCGAACACCGGGGAGCTGTTTTTT. The chain has TRBV15 and TRBJ2-2, with D maybe TRBD2 (5 bases). The V end lost 8 bases, the J end lost 0 bases, and 10 bases lay between the germline ends. In germline, CDR1 is LNHNV, CDR2 YYDKDF (reference sequence). The CDR3 is 14 residues long.